These 16 T cell receptor beta chains share one sample of origin, sequenced in a study of OX40 agonist ivuxolimab in advanced cancers. Using immunoSEQ multiplex PCR, the repertoire was profiled, and TCRdb retains in-frame clones only, with some absent. This sample carries some 80,000 clones, about 81% of them seen once, and the ten largest clones take around 6.6%. This material consisted of CD4+ or CD8+ T cells sorted from blood, taken in a trial of the OX40 agonist ivuxolimab. Receptor source: an adult with an advanced solid tumor such as melanoma, head and neck, liver or kidney cancer.

The chain links TRBV4-1 to TRBJ1-1, with a tentative D call TRBD1 (5 bases). V shed 3 bases and J shed 1 base, with 12 bases lying between them. The germline V gene encodes CDR1 MGHRA and CDR2 YSYEKL. The CDR3 sequence is 15 residues long. The CDR3 region is CASSQNPGTNTEAFF. CDR3 in DNA: TGCGCCAGCAGCCAGAATCCAGGGACGAACACTGAAGCTTTCTTT.

The chain combines TRBV6-5 with TRBJ1-1; no definite D call. The CDR3 runs to 11 residues. V lost 6 bases and J 9 bases, leaving 11 bases between the germline ends. Germline-derived CDR1 and CDR2 are MNHEY and SVGAGI. The CDR3 bases are TGTGCCAGCAGATCACAGTACCAAGCTTTCTTT. This gives the protein CASRSQYQAFF.

The rearrangement uses TRBV11-1 and TRBJ2-7, with D hard to call. CDR3 size: 15 residues. The V gene lost 3 bases and the J gene lost 1 base, with 13 bases spanning the gap. CDR1 is SGHAT and CDR2 is FQDESV in the germline V gene (reference sequence). The CDR3 region has the DNA TGTGCCAGCAGCTTGGACCGAAAACGGTCCTACGAGCAGTACTTC. It specifies CASSLDRKRSYEQYF.

The rearrangement links TRBV7-3 to TRBJ2-7, with 8 nucleotides matching TRBD1. V shed 2 bases and J 5 bases; nucleotides not matched to a gene: 2. The CDR3 spans 13 residues. Germline assignment: CDR1 SGHTA and CDR2 FQGTGA. CDR3 bases: TGTGCCAGCAGCTTAGCAGGGGGCGACGAGCAGTACTTC. It yields the protein CASSLAGGDEQYF. The whole variable domain, remainder taken from reference TRBV7-3 and TRBJ2-7, is GAGVSQTPSNKVTEKGKYVELRCDPISGHTALYWYRQSLGQGPEFLIYFQGTGAADDSGLPNDRFFAVRPEGSVSTLKIQRTERGDSAVYLCASSLAGGDEQYFGPGTRLTVT.

The chain joins TRBV18 to TRBJ2-7; D is perhaps TRBD1 or TRBD2 (6 bases each). Looked up from germline, CDR1 is KGHSH and CDR2 is LQKENI. V was trimmed by 2 bases and J by 0 bases, leaving 17 bases between them. The CDR3 has 17 residues. CDR3 loop: CASSPSRGPASSYEQYF. CDR3 sequence (DNA): TGTGCCAGCTCACCATCCCGGGGGCCCGCTTCCTCCTACGAGCAGTACTTC.

The chain uses TRBV7-9 and TRBJ2-1; the D call may be TRBD1 or TRBD2 (5 bases each). CDR1 is SEHNR and CDR2 is FQNEAQ in the germline V gene (reference sequence). V gave up 8 bases and J gave up 3 bases, with 17 bases separating them. The CDR3 sequence is 15 residues long. The CDR3 nucleotides read TGTGCCAGCCACCTAGTTGTGGGGGTCTACAATGAGCAGTTCTTC. This encodes CASHLVVGVYNEQFF.

This chain connects TRBV5-1 to TRBJ2-1; 10 nucleotides match TRBD1. Germline CDR1 is SGHRS and CDR2 is YFSETQ. V shed 0 bases, J shed 6 bases, and the junction held 0 bases outside the gene matches. The CDR3 consists of 14 residues. CDR3 in amino acids: CASSLGTGGNEQFF. CDR3 nucleotide sequence: TGCGCCAGCAGCTTGGGGACAGGGGGCAATGAGCAGTTCTTC.

The rearrangement uses TRBV2 and TRBJ1-2, with D uncertain. Trimming pared 4 bases from V and 8 bases from J, leaving 14 bases between. Germline V lookup: CDR1 SNHLY, CDR2 FYNNEI. The CDR3 has 13 residues. This chain's CDR3 is CASSVRQADGYTF. The CDR3 DNA follows: TGTGCCAGCAGTGTTAGGCAGGCGGACGGCTACACCTTC.

J is TRBJ1-2 and V is TRBV6-6, with D unclear. V gave up 0 bases and J gave up 0 bases, with 11 bases separating them. The germline V gene encodes CDR1 MNHNY and CDR2 SVGAGI (reference sequence). There are 16 residues in the CDR3. The CDR3 region has the DNA TGTGCCAGCAGTTACTCGGGCCGGGGAGCTAACTATGGCTACACCTTC. Protein: CASSYSGRGANYGYTF.

In this sample, this clone turned up once. This rearrangement joins TRBV10-3 to TRBJ1-1; D gene unclear. The germline CDR1 and CDR2 sequences are ENHRY and SYGVKD. The CDR3 covers 11 residues. Trimming removed 4 bases from V and 1 base from J, with 1 base in between. The DNA for the CDR3 is TGTGCCATCAGTGCGAACACTGAAGCTTTCTTT. This gives the protein CAISANTEAFF.

The gene calls are TRBV9 and TRBJ2-3; D is ambiguous. V gave up 0 bases and J gave up 0 bases, with 11 bases separating them. CDR1 SGDLS and CDR2 YYNGEE come from the germline V gene. CDR3 length: 16 amino acids. The CDR3 nucleotides read TGTGCCAGCAGCGTAGGTGGAGTTCTTAGCACAGATACGCAGTATTTT. It encodes CASSVGGVLSTDTQYF.

The chain combines TRBV7-2 with TRBJ1-2, with D possibly matching TRBD1 (6 bases). The germline V gene has CDR1 SGHTA and CDR2 FQGNSA. The CDR3 contains 12 residues. Trimming left V 1 base short and J 8 bases short, with 8 bases between. The CDR3 bases are TGTGCCAGCAGCTTAGACAGGGCCGGCTACACCTTC. Translation: CASSLDRAGYTF.

The chain carries TRBV6-5 and TRBJ1-1, with TRBD1 as a possible D gene (5 bases). The CDR3 runs 13 residues. V was shortened by 6 bases and J by 5 bases, with 13 bases between the two germline ends. Per the germline V gene, CDR1 is MNHEY and CDR2 is SVGAGI. CDR3 nucleotides: TGTGCCAGCAGCCCACACAGGACTACTGAAGCTTTCTTT. Its translation is CASSPHRTTEAFF.

This chain links TRBV14 with TRBJ2-1; D gene uncertain. CDR1 and CDR2 (germline): SGHDN, FVKESK. The CDR3 length is 16 residues. V lost 4 bases, J lost 5 bases, and 18 bases lay in between. CDR3 bases: TGTGCCAGCAGCCGCGACTTGGGGTCCGCTAACAATGAGCAGTTCTTC. Its protein is CASSRDLGSANNEQFF.

The V gene is TRBV7-9, the J gene TRBJ1-4; D is perhaps TRBD1 (5 bases). The CDR3 is made up of 13 amino acids. Trimming shortened V by 8 bases and J by 8 bases, and 15 bases separated the two germline ends. Germline CDR1 reads SEHNR; CDR2 reads FQNEAQ (reference sequence). The CDR3 loop reads CASRAGSREKLFF. In DNA, the CDR3 is TGTGCCAGCCGGGCAGGGAGCAGGGAAAAACTGTTTTTT.

The chain has TRBV19 and TRBJ1-3; possible D gene TRBD1, 6 bases. The CDR3 covers 15 residues. The V end was cut by 3 bases, the J end by 4 bases, with 13 bases between. Germline values: CDR1 LNHDA, CDR2 SQIVND (reference sequence). The CDR3 loop reads CASSILSGTGNTIYF. DNA of the CDR3: TGTGCCAGTAGTATCCTGTCCGGGACAGGAAACACCATATATTTT.